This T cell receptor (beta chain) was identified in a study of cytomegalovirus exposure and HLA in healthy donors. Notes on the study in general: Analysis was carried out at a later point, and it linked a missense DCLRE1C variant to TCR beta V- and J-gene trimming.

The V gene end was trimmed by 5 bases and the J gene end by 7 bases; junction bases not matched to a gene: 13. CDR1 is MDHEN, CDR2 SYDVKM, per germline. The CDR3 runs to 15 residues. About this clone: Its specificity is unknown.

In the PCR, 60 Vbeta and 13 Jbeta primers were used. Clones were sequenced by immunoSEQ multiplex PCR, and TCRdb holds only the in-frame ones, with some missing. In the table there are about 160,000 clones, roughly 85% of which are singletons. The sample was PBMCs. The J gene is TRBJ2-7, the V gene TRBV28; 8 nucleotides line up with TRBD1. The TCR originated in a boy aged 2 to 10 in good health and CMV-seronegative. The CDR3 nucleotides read TGTGCCAGCAGTCCTCCAGGACAGGGATCGAGGGAGCAGTACTTC. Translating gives CASSPPGQGSREQYF.